The 5 T cell receptor beta chains in this list originate from one sample, sequenced in a study of T cell responses to AZD1222 COVID-19 vaccine. Some clones are missing from TCRdb's copy, which holds only in-frame ones; the method was immunoSEQ multiplex PCR. The sample lists just under 75,000 clones; 80% were seen once. The sample here was peripheral blood, taken 28 days after the second AZD1222 dose. The receptors stem from an adult who received the AZD1222 COVID-19 vaccine.

The rearrangement links TRBV28 to TRBJ2-3; possible D gene TRBD1, 5 bases. Germline assignment: CDR1 MDHEN and CDR2 SYDVKM. There are 13 residues in the CDR3. V lost 5 bases to trimming and J lost 5 bases, with 11 bases between them. The DNA for the CDR3 is TGTGCCAGCAGTCCACAGGTTGGAGATACGCAGTATTTT. Protein: CASSPQVGDTQYF. Complete variable domain (other parts from reference TRBV28 and TRBJ2-3): DVKVTQSSRYLVKRTGEKVFLECVQDMDHENMFWYRQDPGLGLRLIYFSYDVKMKEKGDIPEGYSVSREKKERFSLILESASTNQTSMYLCASSPQVGDTQYFGPGTRLTVL.

In DNA, the CDR3 is TGTGCCAGCAGTCCGGGACAGCTCTCCTACAATGAGCAGTTCTTC. Protein product: CASSPGQLSYNEQFF. The rearrangement joins TRBV2 to TRBJ2-1; 7 nucleotides match TRBD1. Germline loops: CDR1 SNHLY, CDR2 FYNNEI. The J segment lost 0 bases and the V segment lost 5 bases, leaving 4 bases of the junction unmatched. This CDR3 is built from 15 residues. Full variable domain (outside the CDR3, taken from reference TRBV2 and TRBJ2-1): EPEVTQTPSHQVTQMGQEVILRCVPISNHLYFYWYRQILGQKVEFLVSFYNNEISEKSEIFDDQFSVERPDGSNFTLKIRSTKLEDSAMYFCASSPGQLSYNEQFFGPGTRLTVL.

This sequence joins TRBV4-2 and TRBJ1-3, with D maybe TRBD1 (5 bases). V shed 1 base and J shed 0 bases, with 13 bases lying between them. Looked up from germline, CDR1 is LGHNA and CDR2 is YNFKEQ. The CDR3 spans 17 residues. DNA of the CDR3: TGTGCCAGCAGCCAAGGGGGGGTTGCGGGCTCTGGAAACACCATATATTTT. It specifies CASSQGGVAGSGNTIYF.

This clone has a single count. The chain couples TRBV10-2 to TRBJ2-2; a weak D match, TRBD1 (5 bases). Germline assignment: CDR1 WSHSY and CDR2 SAAADI. V dropped 6 bases and J dropped 4 bases, with 24 bases sitting between them. The CDR3 loop spans 18 amino acids. The CDR3 reads CASSEGVAGYSGTGELFF. CDR3 sequence (DNA): TGCGCCAGCAGCGAAGGGGTCGCAGGGTACAGTGGCACCGGGGAGCTGTTTTTT.

The chain carries TRBV5-1 and TRBJ2-7; 8 positions agree with TRBD1. The CDR3 covers 15 residues. V was pared by 5 bases and J by 5 bases, with 12 bases of the junction left unmatched. Germline CDR1 reads SGHRS; CDR2 reads YFSETQ. CDR3 residues: CASRTGRDRYDEQYF. Written as DNA, the CDR3 is TGCGCCAGCAGAACGGGTAGGGACAGGTATGACGAGCAGTACTTC.